This TCR beta chain was sequenced during a study of technical replicates of blood from several donors (dated by TCRdb to the late 2010s). Ends trimmed: V by 3 bases, J by 4 bases; bases unmatched to a gene: 4. Spanning cysteine to phenylalanine, the CDR3 consists of 16 amino acids. Only the CDR3 DNA stays, 48 bases, in frame from base 1. From the germline V gene (reference sequence), CDR1 is LNHDA and CDR2 is SQIVND. In regard to this clone: No cognate antigen has been identified for it. Within one base of it there is no much larger clone, and no base qualities were kept.

Libraries were constructed by the immunoSEQ multiplex PCR assay. Not all clones reach the TCRdb copy of this immuneACCESS table, which keeps in-frame sequences only. Checked studies attribute under half of the gap to unresolved V genes and leave the rest unexplained. The sample table records around 85,000 clones; 85% to 95% of these occur just once. 0.25% of the sample belongs to the ten largest clones. Here the chain combines TRBV19 and TRBJ2-3; TRBD2 fits 13 bases in the junction. The sequencing sample was made of T cells isolated from PBMCs. The sequence derives from a human donor in good health. The nucleotide sequence is given as TGTGCCAGTAGTATGACTAGCGGGAGGCTTGCAGATACGCAGTATTTT. Its amino acids are CASSMTSGRLADTQYF.